A single sample gave rise to the 18 T cell receptor beta chains below, sequenced in a study of T cells of healthy individuals. TCRdb ran MiXCR on the 5' RACE reads and lists one entry per CDR3 protein. This table holds 90,000 to 100,000 distinct CDR3 sequences, roughly a sixth found once. These receptors were collected from a human donor in good health.

This clonotype was picked up a small number of times. The V and J genes are TRBV4-1 and TRBJ1-5, with TRBD1 identical over 7 bases. Germline assignment: CDR1 MGHRA and CDR2 YSYEKL. The CDR3 runs 16 residues. After removal of 4 bases from V and 4 bases from J, the junction contained 10 bases not matched to a gene. Here the CDR3 DNA reads TGCGCCAGCAGCCTCGGGAGGCAGGGGGGTAATCAGCCCCAGCATTTT. It is translated as CASSLGRQGGNQPQHF.

This clonotype was seen many times. This chain connects TRBV7-2 to TRBJ1-2; 7 bases line up with TRBD1. This CDR3 has 17 residues. V lost 3 bases, J lost 4 bases, and 14 bases stayed unmatched. Germline V gene lookup returns CDR1 SGHTA and CDR2 FQGNSA. CDR3 sequence: CASSLQVRQGDFYGYTF. The CDR3 DNA is TGTGCCAGCAGCTTGCAGGTTCGTCAGGGGGATTTCTATGGCTACACCTTC.

DNA of the CDR3: TGTGCCATCAGCGGACACGACACTGAAGCTTTCTTT. This sequence encodes CAISGHDTEAFF. The chain combines TRBV10-3 with TRBJ1-1; perhaps TRBD1 as D (5 bases). Per germline, CDR1 ENHRY and CDR2 SYGVKD. The length of the CDR3 is 12 residues. V was pared by 6 bases and J by 3 bases, with 8 bases between.

This clonotype was counted only a few times. The chain couples TRBV11-2 to TRBJ2-7; TRBD1 or TRBD2 may be the D gene (5 bases each). The V end was cut by 1 base, the J end by 2 bases, with 15 bases between. The germline CDR1 and CDR2 sequences are SGHAT and FQNNGV. This CDR3 has 16 residues. The CDR3 loop is CASSLVRGPRAYEQYF. The CDR3 coding sequence is TGTGCCAGCAGCTTAGTTCGGGGCCCGAGGGCCTACGAGCAGTACTTC.

A few counts support this clonotype. The rearrangement uses TRBV28 and TRBJ2-5, with D possibly being TRBD1 (5 bases). Trimming pared 10 bases from V and 0 bases from J, leaving 9 bases between. CDR3 length: 12 amino acids. Germline V gene lookup returns CDR1 MDHEN and CDR2 SYDVKM. CDR3 sequence: CAILDNQETQYF. The CDR3 region has the DNA TGTGCCATTCTGGACAACCAAGAGACCCAGTACTTC.

This clonotype came up many times. The V and J genes are TRBV7-2 and TRBJ1-6; possibly TRBD1 for D (6 bases). Trimming left V 5 bases short and J 0 bases short, with 17 bases between. The CDR3 loop spans 18 amino acids. Looked up from germline, CDR1 is SGHTA and CDR2 is FQGNSA. CDR3 bases: TGTGCCAGCAGCAAAGAACAGGGCAGGAACTCCTATAATTCACCCCTCCACTTT. It specifies CASSKEQGRNSYNSPLHF.

The V call is TRBV5-1, the J call TRBJ1-1, with D possibly matching TRBD1 (5 bases). Trimming left V 3 bases short and J 3 bases short, with 9 bases between. The length of the CDR3 is 13 residues. Germline-derived CDR1 and CDR2 are SGHRS and YFSETQ. The CDR3 bases are TGCGCCAGCAGCTATCAGACAGACACTGAAGCTTTCTTT. Protein sequence: CASSYQTDTEAFF.

This clonotype has more than one count but fewer than ten. The DNA of the CDR3 is TGCAGTGCTCCCCTAGGAGGAGACACCATATATTTT. It encodes CSAPLGGDTIYF. The genes are TRBV20-1 and TRBJ1-3; the D is unclear. With 5 bases removed from V and 8 bases from J, the gap between germline ends came to 13 bases. The CDR3 loop spans 12 amino acids. The germline CDR1 and CDR2 sequences are DFQATT and SNEGSKA (reference sequence).

This chain joins TRBV3-1 and TRBJ2-4, with 8 positions matching TRBD1. CDR3 size: 16 residues. The trim removed 4 bases at V and 0 bases at J, leaving 5 bases unmatched. The germline V gene has CDR1 LGHDT and CDR2 YNNKEL (reference sequence). The CDR3 sequence is CASSPDRGRAKNIQYF. The DNA for the CDR3 is TGTGCCAGCAGCCCCGACAGGGGCCGAGCCAAAAACATTCAGTACTTC.

This clonotype has just a few counts. The chain uses TRBV5-1 and TRBJ2-2; possibly TRBD1 or TRBD2 for D (5 bases each). The V gene's germline CDR1 is SGHRS and CDR2 YFSETQ. V was shortened by 1 base and J by 5 bases, with 12 bases between the two germline ends. The CDR3 is 15 amino acids. CDR3: CASSLQGRWTGELFF. The DNA of the CDR3 is TGCGCCAGCAGCTTGCAGGGACGATGGACCGGGGAGCTGTTTTTT.

The gene calls are TRBV6-5 and TRBJ1-2, with a tentative D call TRBD1 (6 bases). The CDR3 sequence is 12 residues long. CDR1 and CDR2 (germline): MNHEY, SVGAGI. V was pared by 8 bases and J by 8 bases, with 15 bases between. DNA for the CDR3: TGTGCCAGCGGGGAACAGGGAAAGGGCTACACCTTC. It codes for CASGEQGKGYTF.

This clonotype has a count of ten or more. The J gene is TRBJ1-5, the V gene TRBV6-1; 7 bases map to TRBD1. The CDR3 loop spans 18 amino acids. V was clipped by 4 bases and J by 8 bases; unmatched bases: 20. The germline V gene encodes CDR1 MNHNS and CDR2 SASEGT. DNA for the CDR3: TGTGCCAGCAGTGGACTTGAGACAGGGTATTTGGTCTCGGAGCCCCAGCATTTT. The encoded protein is CASSGLETGYLVSEPQHF.

There are many counts of this clonotype. This rearrangement joins TRBV29-1 to TRBJ1-1; TRBD1 matches at 7 bases. The CDR3 length is 14 residues. The germline V gene encodes CDR1 SQVTM and CDR2 ANQGSEA. The junction had 5 bases not matched to a gene; V was cut back by 3 bases and J by 1 base. The CDR3 reads CSVDQAGGNTEAFF. The DNA of the CDR3 is TGCAGCGTTGATCAGGCAGGGGGGAACACTGAAGCTTTCTTT. Full variable domain (remainder filled in from reference TRBV29-1 and TRBJ1-1): SAVISQKPSRDICQRGTSLTIQCQVDSQVTMMFWYRQQPGQSLTLIATANQGSEATYESGFVIDKFPISRPNLTFSTLTVSNMSPEDSSIYLCSVDQAGGNTEAFFGQGTRLTVV.

The chain uses TRBV29-1 and TRBJ2-7; 10 positions match TRBD1. Germline CDR1 reads SQVTM; CDR2 reads ANQGSEA. The CDR3 is 15 residues long. V trimming: 6 bases; J trimming: 1 base; junction bases outside the gene matches: 9. This CDR3 reads CSVTGTGALSYEQYF. The CDR3 DNA follows: TGCAGCGTAACCGGGACAGGGGCTCTATCCTACGAGCAGTACTTC.

This chain joins TRBV7-9 and TRBJ1-1, with TRBD1 as a possible D gene (5 bases). The germline V gene encodes CDR1 SEHNR and CDR2 FQNEAQ (reference sequence). V was trimmed by 1 base and J by 0 bases, leaving 12 bases between them. This CDR3 is 16 amino acids long. CDR3 in DNA: TGTGCCAGCAGCTTAGATAGGGGCCGCCTGAACACTGAAGCTTTCTTT. This codes for CASSLDRGRLNTEAFF. The full variable domain, in which reference TRBV7-9 and TRBJ1-1 provide the parts outside the CDR3, is DTGVSQNPRHKITKRGQNVTFRCDPISEHNRLYWYRQTLGQGPEFLTYFQNEAQLEKSRLLSDRFSAERPKGSFSTLEIQRTEQGDSAMYLCASSLDRGRLNTEAFFGQGTRLTVV.

This clonotype was observed at least ten times. The rearrangement uses TRBV27 and TRBJ2-1, with D hard to call. Germline values: CDR1 MNHEY, CDR2 SMNVEV (reference sequence). The CDR3 loop spans 13 amino acids. V was clipped by 3 bases and J by 5 bases, with 8 bases between them. CDR3 coding DNA: TGTGCCAGCAGTTTCAACTTCGACAATGAGCAGTTCTTC. Protein product: CASSFNFDNEQFF.

This clonotype was seen repeatedly, ten times or more. The V call is TRBV4-2, the J call TRBJ1-1, with 7 bases lining up with TRBD1. Germline CDR1 LGHNA, CDR2 YNFKEQ. The CDR3 has 11 residues. V dropped 5 bases and J dropped 11; count of bases not matched to a gene: 5. The DNA of the CDR3 is TGTGCCAGCAGCACCACAGGGGTCGCTTTCTTT. Its protein product is CASSTTGVAFF.

This clonotype has more than one count but fewer than ten. This sequence joins TRBV5-6 and TRBJ2-1; a possible D gene is TRBD1 (6 bases). This CDR3 contains 15 residues. Trimming pared 2 bases from V and 1 base from J, leaving 10 bases between. Germline V gene sequence: CDR1 SGHDT, CDR2 YYEEEE. The CDR3 protein is CASSLGGKSYNEQFF. The CDR3 nucleotides read TGTGCCAGCAGCTTAGGGGGTAAGTCCTACAATGAGCAGTTCTTC.